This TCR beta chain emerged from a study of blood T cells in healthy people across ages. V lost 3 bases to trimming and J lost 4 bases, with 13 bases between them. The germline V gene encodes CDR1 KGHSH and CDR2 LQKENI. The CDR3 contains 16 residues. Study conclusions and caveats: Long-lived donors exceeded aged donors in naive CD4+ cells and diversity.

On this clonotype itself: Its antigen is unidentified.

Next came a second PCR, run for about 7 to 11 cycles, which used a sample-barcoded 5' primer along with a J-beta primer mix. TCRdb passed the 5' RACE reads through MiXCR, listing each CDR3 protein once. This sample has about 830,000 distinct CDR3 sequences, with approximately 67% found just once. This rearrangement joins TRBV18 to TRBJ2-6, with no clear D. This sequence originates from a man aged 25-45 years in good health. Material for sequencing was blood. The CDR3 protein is CASSPVTRAGANVLTF. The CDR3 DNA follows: TGTGCCAGCTCACCGGTGACAAGGGCAGGGGCCAACGTCCTGACTTTC.